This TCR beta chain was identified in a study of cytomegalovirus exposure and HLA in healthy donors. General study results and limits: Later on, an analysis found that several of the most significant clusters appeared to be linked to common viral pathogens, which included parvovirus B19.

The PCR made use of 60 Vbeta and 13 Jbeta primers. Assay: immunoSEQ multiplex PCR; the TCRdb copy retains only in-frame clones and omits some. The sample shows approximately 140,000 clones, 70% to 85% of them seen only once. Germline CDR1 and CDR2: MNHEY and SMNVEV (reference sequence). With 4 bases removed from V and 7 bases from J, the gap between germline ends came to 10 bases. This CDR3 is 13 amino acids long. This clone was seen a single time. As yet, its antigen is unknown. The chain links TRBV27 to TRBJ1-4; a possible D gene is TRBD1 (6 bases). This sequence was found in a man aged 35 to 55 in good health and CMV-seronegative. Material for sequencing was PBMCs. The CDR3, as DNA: TGTGCCAGCAGTTACAGGGATTCTGAAAAACTGTTTTTT. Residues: CASSYRDSEKLFF.